This T cell receptor (beta chain) originates from a study of beta chain features in type 1 diabetes. The study's findings and limits: All four CD4+ subsets from Type 1 diabetes patients carried moderately but significantly shorter TCRB CDR3s. Among patients, naive, central memory and Treg TCRB repertoires appeared more similar than among healthy donors. The study notes PCR might favor shorter templates equally in patients and controls. The question of HLA type influencing TCRB rearrangement was one that remained unresolved here.

The V end lost 1 base, the J end lost 2 bases, and 12 bases lay between the germline ends. This CDR3 contains 15 residues. Germline V gene data show CDR1 as SGDLS and CDR2 as YYNGEE. Reverse transcribing all isolated RNA meant expressed TCRB transcripts were sequenced. Repertoires were generated with immunoSEQ multiplex PCR, while TCRdb's copy carries only in-frame clones and drops some. The sample lists about 99,000 clones, 25% to 30% occurring once. Averaging approximately 0.11 L, one heparinised blood draw was given by each donor. Worth noting for this clone: Its target is unknown.

The source of this sequence is a woman between 18 and 30 years old with type 1 diabetes. Material for sequencing was central memory CD4+ T cells from blood. The chain is built from TRBV9 and TRBJ2-5; perhaps TRBD2 as D (5 bases). CDR3 sequence reads: CASSVTPGLQETQYF. In DNA form, the CDR3 reads TGTGCCAGCAGCGTAACCCCAGGACTTCAAGAGACCCAGTACTTC.